These T cell receptor beta chains were read from a single sample in a study of post-analysis software for immune sequencing data. One entry per CDR3 protein, called by TCRdb with MiXCR from the PCR reads. The sample records more than 350,000 distinct CDR3 sequences, over 30% being singletons. What was sequenced was blood. These receptors all stem from a girl aged 2 to 10 with multiple sclerosis. Each CDR3 is given with its conserved first and last residue. A D gene is named only where the DNA matches it firmly. A row's size may be missing; if present it is once, few, many or a size class.

d_gene | j_gene | v_gene | abundance | CDR3nt | CDR3aa
TRBD2 | TRBJ2-7 | TRBV7-6 | few | TGTGCCAGCAGCCCCCTCGCGGGAGGGCCCCACGAGCAGTACTTC | CASSPLAGGPHEQYF
NA | TRBJ2-5 | TRBV6-6 | many | TGTGCCAGCAGTTCGTTACAGGGGACCCAGTACTTC | CASSSLQGTQYF
TRBD1 | TRBJ2-7 | TRBV20-1 | NA | TGCAGTGCTAGTGCAGGGGGTAGGGTCCGAGAGCAGTACTTC | CSASAGGRVREQYF
NA | TRBJ2-5 | TRBV28 | few | TGTGCCAGCATAAGCCAGGGGAGGCAAGAGACCCAGTACTTC | CASISQGRQETQYF
NA | TRBJ2-1 | TRBV6-5 | few | TGTGCCAGCAGTACCTACGCGGGACTCCCTAGGAATGAGCAGTTCTTC | CASSTYAGLPRNEQFF
NA | TRBJ2-7 | TRBV4-1 | NA | TGCGCCAGCAGCCAACGTACAGGGAATTACGAGCAGTACTTC | CASSQRTGNYEQYF
NA | TRBJ2-7 | TRBV15 | NA | TGTGCCACCAGCAGAGCAGGGGAGGGCACCTACGAGCAGTACTTC | CATSRAGEGTYEQYF
NA | TRBJ2-5 | TRBV29-1 | few | TGCAGCGTCTCGAGGGAAGAGACCCAGTACTTC | CSVSREETQYF
NA | TRBJ2-5 | TRBV6-2/TRBV6-3 | NA | TGTGCCAGCACCTGGGGTGAGACCCAGTACTTC | CASTWGETQYF
NA | TRBJ2-1 | TRBV7-6 | NA | TGTGCCAGCAGCCTAGTTGAGACGGACAATGAGCAGTTCTTC | CASSLVETDNEQFF
TRBD1 | TRBJ2-5 | TRBV24-1 | NA | TGTGCCACCAGTGATATGACAGGGAGCGAGACCCAGTACTTC | CATSDMTGSETQYF
TRBD2 | TRBJ2-1 | TRBV5-4 | NA | TGTGCCAGCAGCCCGGGGACTACCGACAATGAGCAGTTCTTC | CASSPGTTDNEQFF
TRBD2 | TRBJ2-3 | TRBV29-1 | few | TGCAGCGTAGGTGGACGGGGGGGACCAGATACGCAGTATTTT | CSVGGRGGPDTQYF
NA | TRBJ2-3 | TRBV7-8 | NA | TGTGCCAGCCTCCGTGGTCGGGTCACAGATACGCAGTATTTT | CASLRGRVTDTQYF
NA | TRBJ1-2 | TRBV11-2 | NA | TGTGCCAGCAGCTTTCAATCCCAATCCTATGGCTACACCTTC | CASSFQSQSYGYTF
NA | TRBJ1-1 | TRBV20-1 | NA | TGCAGTGCCCCTGATGCGGCCTTAGCTTTCTTT | CSAPDAALAFF
NA | TRBJ2-7 | TRBV2 | NA | TGTGCCAGCAACAATCCTACACCGTCCTACGAGCAGTACTTC | CASNNPTPSYEQYF
TRBD2 | TRBJ2-1 | TRBV12-3/TRBV12-4 | NA | TGTGCCAGCAGTTTCCAGCCTGGGTATGCTAGCGGGCTCGAGAATGAGCAGTTCTTC | CASSFQPGYASGLENEQFF
NA | TRBJ2-5 | TRBV6-6 | NA | TGTGCCAGCAGTTACGGGAGGGGGAGGAAAGAGACCCAGTACTTC | CASSYGRGRKETQYF
TRBD2 | TRBJ2-5 | TRBV12-3/TRBV12-4 | few | TGTGCCAGCAGTTTACTGACTAGCGGGCCACAAGAGACCCAGTACTTC | CASSLLTSGPQETQYF
NA | TRBJ2-1 | TRBV7-9 | NA | TGTGCCAGCAGCCTCGACGGAGCGTCCTACAATGAGCAGTTCTTC | CASSLDGASYNEQFF
NA | TRBJ2-2 | TRBV29-1 | NA | TGCAGCGTTGAATGGGCCAGCGGGAACACCGGGGAGCTGTTTTTT | CSVEWASGNTGELFF
TRBD1 | TRBJ1-1 | TRBV6-9 | NA | TGTGCCAGCAGTTATTTTGACAGGGAGGACACTGAAGCTTTCTTT | CASSYFDREDTEAFF
TRBD2 | TRBJ2-1 | TRBV4-1 | NA | TGCGCCAGCAGCCACACTAGCGGGAGGGCTTTAGAGCAGTTCTTC | CASSHTSGRALEQFF
NA | TRBJ2-1 | TRBV7-3 | NA | TGTGCCAGCAGCTTTGTAATCTCCTCCTACAATGAGCAGTTCTTC | CASSFVISSYNEQFF
NA | TRBJ1-5 | TRBV18 | NA | TGTGCCAGCTCACCAGATGGGTCAGCCAACAATCAGCCCCAGCATTTT | CASSPDGSANNQPQHF
NA | TRBJ2-1 | TRBV19 | NA | TGTGCCAGTAGTATTGGGGACAACTACAATGAGCAGTTCTTC | CASSIGDNYNEQFF
NA | TRBJ2-4 | TRBV10-3 | few | TGTGCCATCAGTGAGCTTGGTTCCGAAAACATTCAGTACTTC | CAISELGSENIQYF
TRBD2 | TRBJ2-7 | TRBV9 | many | TGTGCCAGCAGCGTGGGACTAGCGGGATACGAGCAGTACTTC | CASSVGLAGYEQYF
NA | TRBJ2-6 | TRBV5-5 | NA | TGTGCCAGCAGCTTGGCCGAGGCAGCTGGGGCCAACGTCCTGACTTTC | CASSLAEAAGANVLTF